This is a list of T cell receptor beta chains from one sample in a study of control samples from healthy donors and cancer patients. The protocol was immunoSEQ multiplex PCR, while the TCRdb copy is restricted to in-frame clones and leaves out a portion. Among approximately 69,000 clones listed, 89% were seen once. The sample taken for sequencing was PBMCs. The receptor set was obtained from a man aged 55 to 70 with colorectal cancer. Both conserved end residues are part of each CDR3. The order of the fields is D gene, J gene, clone size, V gene, CDR3 DNA, CDR3 protein. A D gene is named only where the DNA matches it firmly. The size field is filled for only some rows; it gives once, few, many or a size class.

>NA|TRBJ2-7|NA|TRBV29-1
TGCAGCGTTGGGCCCACGGCCTACTACGAGCAGTACTTC
CSVGPTAYYEQYF
>NA|TRBJ2-3|NA|TRBV28
TGTGCCAGCAGTTTCGGGTTCACAGATACGCAGTATTTT
CASSFGFTDTQYF
>NA|TRBJ1-3|once|TRBV7-2
TGTGCCAGCAGAGGGACATTCGGGAGCACCATATATTTT
CASRGTFGSTIYF
>NA|TRBJ2-6|NA|TRBV7-3
TGTGCCAGCAGCTCCTATCGGACAGCTAGTTCTGGGGCCAACGTCCTGACTTTC
CASSSYRTASSGANVLTF
>NA|TRBJ2-5|NA|TRBV25-1
TGTGCCAGCGGATCCCCTGGGACCACAGAGACCCAGTACTTC
CASGSPGTTETQYF
>TRBD2|TRBJ2-1|once|TRBV3-1/TRBV3-2
TGTGCCAGCAGCCAAGGACGTAGCGGGGGGTTTGAGCAGTTCTTC
CASSQGRSGGFEQFF
>TRBD1|TRBJ1-2|NA|TRBV5-5
TGTGCCAGCAGCGTAGGACAGGGAAGACGTGGCTACACCTTC
CASSVGQGRRGYTF
>TRBD1|TRBJ1-5|NA|TRBV6-5
TGTGCCAGCAGCTCTGGACAGGGGGCTAGTCAGCCCCAGCATTTT
CASSSGQGASQPQHF
>NA|TRBJ2-7|NA|TRBV6-2/TRBV6-3
TGTGCCAGCAGTTACCCCTCCTACGAGCAGTACTTC
CASSYPSYEQYF
>NA|TRBJ2-2|NA|TRBV18
TGTGCCAGCTCACCCCAGGGTCCCACCGGGGAGCTGTTTTTT
CASSPQGPTGELFF
>NA|TRBJ1-6|NA|TRBV6-6
TGTGCCAGCAGACCGGGACCTCATTCACCCCTCCACTTT
CASRPGPHSPLHF
>NA|TRBJ1-1|NA|TRBV7-6
TGTGCCAGCAGCTTAGCGCTTGGAGGGACGACTGAAGCTTTCTTT
CASSLALGGTTEAFF
>NA|TRBJ1-2|NA|TRBV4-1
TGCGCCAGCAGCCGGTCGGGGCAGACGGACTATGGCTACACCTTC
CASSRSGQTDYGYTF
>TRBD2|TRBJ2-3|NA|TRBV10-3
TGTGCCATCAGTGAGTCACCTAGCGGGACTACAGATACGCAGTATTTT
CAISESPSGTTDTQYF
>NA|TRBJ1-2|once|TRBV19
TGTGCCAGTAGTTCCCATAGAGGGAAGGAGAATGGCTACACCTTC
CASSSHRGKENGYTF
>TRBD1|TRBJ1-6|once|TRBV5-5
TGTGCCAGTAGGGACAGTTATAATTCACCCCTCCACTTT
CASRDSYNSPLHF
>NA|TRBJ1-2|NA|TRBV9
TGTGCCAGCAGCGCGAACCTCGGACAGACCCACTATGGCTACACCTTC
CASSANLGQTHYGYTF
>NA|TRBJ1-1|NA|TRBV30
TGTGCCTGGAGTGTAAGTCCGATGAACACTGAAGCTTTCTTT
CAWSVSPMNTEAFF
>NA|TRBJ2-7|NA|TRBV7-2
TGTGCCAGCAGCTTAACGCCCTACGAGCAGTACTTC
CASSLTPYEQYF
>NA|TRBJ2-7|NA|TRBV11-3
TGTGCCAGCAGCCAGATGGGAGGCCTGGGGCAGTACTTC
CASSQMGGLGQYF
>NA|TRBJ1-4|NA|TRBV4-3
TGCGCCAGCAGCCAAGGGGAGCGTGAAAAACTGTTTTTT
CASSQGEREKLFF
>NA|TRBJ1-1|once|TRBV27
TGTGCCAGCACCAAGGGGGGAAGGAACACTGAAGCTTTCTTT
CASTKGGRNTEAFF
>NA|TRBJ2-6|NA|TRBV7-3
TGTGCCAGCAGCTTAGGGCCGCCTGGGGCCAACGTCCTGACTTTC
CASSLGPPGANVLTF
>NA|TRBJ2-7|NA|TRBV6-5
TGTGCCAGCAGTTACTCCCTGGGGGGGCGATACGAGCAGTACTTC
CASSYSLGGRYEQYF
>NA|TRBJ2-7|NA|TRBV5-4
TGTGCCAGCAGCTTGGAGGGCAGGAGCTCCTACGAGCAGTACTTC
CASSLEGRSSYEQYF
>NA|TRBJ1-3|NA|TRBV9
TGTGCCAGCAGCGTAGAAAGTACTGGAAACACCATATATTTT
CASSVESTGNTIYF
>NA|TRBJ2-6|NA|TRBV6-4
TGTGCCAGCAGTTCTCCAGGGATCCCTGGGGCCAACGTCCTGACTTTC
CASSSPGIPGANVLTF
>TRBD1|TRBJ1-5|NA|TRBV6-5
TGTGCCAGCGGGACTACAGGGGTCGGCAATCAGCCCCAGCATTTT
CASGTTGVGNQPQHF
>TRBD2|TRBJ2-5|NA|TRBV9
TGTGCCAGCAGCCCGGGGACTAGCGGGGGGAGAGGGGAGACCCAGTACTTC
CASSPGTSGGRGETQYF
>NA|TRBJ1-1|NA|TRBV3-1/TRBV3-2
TGTGCCAGCAGGAGATCCATGAACACTGAAGCTTTCTTT
CASRRSMNTEAFF
>NA|TRBJ1-2|NA|TRBV21-1
TGTGCCAGCAGCAAAGGAGGGTTTGACAGTAACTATGGCTACACCTTC
CASSKGGFDSNYGYTF
>NA|TRBJ2-1|NA|TRBV4-3
TGCGCCAGCAGCCAAGAGGTTGCCCCCTACAATGAGCAGTTCTTC
CASSQEVAPYNEQFF
>NA|TRBJ1-1|NA|TRBV19
TGTGCCAGTAGTATCCGACACCGGGACATGAACACTGAAGCTTTCTTT
CASSIRHRDMNTEAFF
>NA|TRBJ2-5|NA|TRBV19
TGTGCCAGTAGTAATAATCAAGAGACCCAGTACTTC
CASSNNQETQYF
>NA|TRBJ2-6|NA|TRBV2
TGTGCCAGCAGTGAAGGCTCTGCTGGGGCCAACGTCCTGACTTTC
CASSEGSAGANVLTF
>TRBD1|TRBJ2-7|few|TRBV15
TGTGCCACCAGCAAGGGACAGGGGGCCTACGAGCAGTACTTC
CATSKGQGAYEQYF
>TRBD1|TRBJ2-4|once|TRBV5-1
TGCGCCAGCAGCCTCGGGACAGGGGGCTTGGACATTCAGTACTTC
CASSLGTGGLDIQYF
>NA|TRBJ2-3|NA|TRBV6-5
TGTGCCAGCTACCAGGGGGGTGGCACAGATACGCAGTATTTT
CASYQGGGTDTQYF
>NA|TRBJ2-7|NA|TRBV3-1/TRBV3-2
TGTGCCAGCAGCTCTGTGGGGACCGTCCGCTCCGAGCAGTACTTC
CASSSVGTVRSEQYF
>NA|TRBJ1-3|NA|TRBV4-2
TGTGCCAGCAGCCAAGAGACAGAATCTGGAAACACCATATATTTT
CASSQETESGNTIYF
>NA|TRBJ2-3|NA|TRBV5-5
TGTGCCAGCAGCTCCCCTAGTCACGGGGGGCTCACAGATACGCAGTATTTT
CASSSPSHGGLTDTQYF
>NA|TRBJ2-7|few|TRBV7-9
TGTGCCAGCAGCCCCGGGACTTCCTACTACGAGCAGTACTTC
CASSPGTSYYEQYF
>TRBD1|TRBJ2-7|NA|TRBV27
TGTGCCAGCAGTATTTACCGGGACAGGGGCTACGAGCAGTACTTC
CASSIYRDRGYEQYF
>NA|TRBJ1-6|NA|TRBV5-1
TGCGCCAGCAGCTTGGCGGGGGCAGGGTATTCACCCCTCCACTTT
CASSLAGAGYSPLHF
>NA|TRBJ2-6|NA|TRBV6-2/TRBV6-3
TGTGCCAGCAGCCCCGGCCAGGGGTGGGTCAACGTCCTGACTTTC
CASSPGQGWVNVLTF
>NA|TRBJ1-1|NA|TRBV29-1
TGCAGCGTTGCCGCCTCAACTGAAGCTTTCTTT
CSVAASTEAFF
>NA|TRBJ1-6|once|TRBV10-3
TGTGCCGTCAGTGGAACAGCTAATTCACCCCTCCACTTT
CAVSGTANSPLHF
>NA|TRBJ2-3|NA|TRBV20-1
TGCAGTGCCGGACTGGCAGATACGCAGTATTTT
CSAGLADTQYF
>NA|TRBJ1-2|NA|TRBV4-2
TGTGCCAGCAGCCCTGGGGCACTTCTCTATGGCTACACCTTC
CASSPGALLYGYTF
>NA|TRBJ2-1|NA|TRBV6-2/TRBV6-3
TGTGCCAGCAGTTATTTTTCTTCGGGGTTAGAGCAGTTCTTC
CASSYFSSGLEQFF
>NA|TRBJ2-2|NA|TRBV7-2
TGTGCCAGCAGCTTAGGAGTCAGATTCACCGGGGAGCTGTTTTTT
CASSLGVRFTGELFF
>NA|TRBJ2-1|NA|TRBV7-2
TGTGCCAGCACCCTAGGGGGCGGGGCGGGGCGTACCTACAATGAGCAGTTCTTC
CASTLGGGAGRTYNEQFF
>NA|TRBJ1-2|once|TRBV6-1
TGTGCCAGCAGTGAAGCGAACAGCATCTATGGCTACACCTTC
CASSEANSIYGYTF
>NA|TRBJ2-6|NA|TRBV16
TGTGCCAGCAGCCGAGCATACTCTGGGGCCAACGTCCTGACTTTC
CASSRAYSGANVLTF
>NA|TRBJ1-6|NA|TRBV5-1
TGCGCCAGCAGCTTGGGGTCAGCCGCTGATTCACCCCTCCACTTT
CASSLGSAADSPLHF
>NA|TRBJ2-5|NA|TRBV7-9
TGTGCCAGCACCCCCATTGGGTTGGAGACCCAGTACTTC
CASTPIGLETQYF
>NA|TRBJ1-5|NA|TRBV30
TGTGCCTGGAGTCCCCTTGGGACGGCTGATAGCAATCAGCCCCAGCATTTT
CAWSPLGTADSNQPQHF
>TRBD2|TRBJ2-3|NA|TRBV6-6
TGTGCCAGCAGTCCAAGCGCGGGACTAGCGGGGGGGAGCACAGATACGCAGTATTTT
CASSPSAGLAGGSTDTQYF
>TRBD2|TRBJ2-1|NA|TRBV5-1
TGCGCCAGCAGCAGTCTAGCGGGGGGTAATGAGCAGTTCTTC
CASSSLAGGNEQFF
>TRBD2|TRBJ2-3|NA|TRBV4-1
TGCGCCAGCAGCCAAGGGACTAGCGGGGGGGCGGCCCGTGGGGATACGCAGTATTTT
CASSQGTSGGAARGDTQYF